This T cell receptor (beta chain) was captured by sequencing in a study of blood T cell repertoires in COVID-19. V lost 5 bases, J lost 5 bases, and 9 bases stayed unmatched. This CDR3 comprises 15 residues. Germline loops: CDR1 LNHNV, CDR2 YYDKDF (reference sequence). Repertoires were generated with immunoSEQ multiplex PCR, while TCRdb's copy carries only in-frame clones and drops some. The table records some 180,000 clones, around 79% of them present only once. This receptor was identified in a woman in her thirties or forties with COVID-19, enrolled during active disease. J is TRBJ1-2 and V is TRBV15; 9 nucleotides line up with TRBD1. Sequencing was done on a sample of peripheral blood. The CDR3 loop is CATSAGTGSFYGYTF. The CDR3 nucleotides are TGTGCCACCAGCGCCGGGACAGGGAGTTTTTATGGCTACACCTTC.